This T cell receptor beta chain emerged from a study of OX40 agonist ivuxolimab in advanced cancers. About the research overall: Earlier treatment with anti-PD-1, anti-PD-L1 or anti-CTLA-4 was permitted, and roughly 42% had received some. One hepatocellular carcinoma and two cutaneous melanoma patients partially responded.

Patients who had autoimmune disease history or got systemic immunosuppression were left out. The data were produced by immunoSEQ multiplex PCR, yet TCRdb's version contains in-frame clones alone and is incomplete. The sample lists 70,000 to 80,000 clones; over 85% were seen once. This CDR3 contains 17 residues. The V gene end was trimmed by 1 base and the J gene end by 6 bases; junction bases not matched to a gene: 3. Germline V CDR1 and CDR2: MGHRA, YSYEKL. The sequencing used CD4+ or CD8+ T cells sorted from blood, collected in a trial of the OX40 agonist ivuxolimab. The sequence derives from an adult with an advanced solid tumor such as melanoma, head and neck, liver or kidney cancer. The V gene is TRBV4-1, the J gene TRBJ2-1, with TRBD2 matching over 16 bases. The CDR3 sequence: CASSQVGLAGGPNEQFF. The DNA of the CDR3 is TGCGCCAGCAGCCAAGTGGGACTAGCGGGAGGGCCCAATGAGCAGTTCTTC.